This T cell receptor (beta chain) is drawn from a study of human T cells and chemical hapten exposure. Study-wide results and caveats: Counts of expanded TCRs at PT1 were positively correlated with patch test score.

The CDR3 has 13 residues. The V and J ends lost 6 bases and 8 bases respectively, with 17 bases between them. MiXCR, run by TCRdb on the RACE reads, gives a single entry per CDR3 protein. The sample shows about 90,000 distinct CDR3 sequences, about 10% of them seen only once. Worth noting for this clonotype: The antigen is undetermined.

Time point noted: patch test 1, 2 weeks after DPC sensitization. The treatment was: therapeutic diphenylcyclopropenone sensitization with weekly scalp DPC. The TCR was taken from a man aged 35 to 55 with alopecia areata. Some clones in this sample may be carry-over from other donors' samples. The genes are TRBV12-3 or TRBV12-4 and TRBJ2-7; possibly TRBD1 for D (6 bases). Sequences were derived from whole blood, sampled in connection with sensitization to the hapten diphenylcyclopropenone (DPC). This CDR3 is CASSETSGTQQYF. The CDR3, as DNA: TGTGCCAGCAGCGAAACATCCGGGACACAGCAGTACTTC.